Each of the 4 T cell receptor beta chains below was sequenced from the same sample in a study of human CD4 T cells and Enterobacteriaceae (dated by TCRdb to about 2020). On a FACSAria III, memory CD4+ T cells were FACS-sorted to over 95% purity, defined as all CD4+ cells except CD45RA+CCR7+CD95- naive cells. Library prep was done by the immunoSEQ multiplex PCR assay. TCRdb took over this immuneACCESS table, retaining in-frame rearrangements with V and J assigned. Such tables are incomplete; in checked studies, under half of the missing clones stem from an unresolved V gene, and the remainder is unexplained. The sample contains about 29,000 clones, approximately 82% of them found a single time. The leading ten clones occupy about 1.5% of the sample. The specimen was memory CD4+ T cells from blood. The cell subset or site label, as the study defines it: total memory CD4 T cells sorted directly ex vivo, unstimulated. These TCRs come from a human donor in good health.

In its sample, this clone was seen a few times. The rearrangement joins TRBV10-2 to TRBJ1-3; D is unclear. In germline, CDR1 is WSHSY, CDR2 SAAADI. This CDR3 region has 16 residues. V was shortened by 6 bases and J by 0 bases, with 15 bases between the two germline ends. CDR3 sequence reads: CASRPTAENSGNTIYF. The CDR3 nucleotides are TGCGCCAGCAGACCAACGGCGGAGAACTCTGGAAACACCATATATTTT.

As DNA, the CDR3 is TGTGCCAGCAGCGACAACGGACAGGGGACGCACGAGCAGTACTTC. Translated, it gives CASSDNGQGTHEQYF. The chain combines TRBV5-6 with TRBJ2-7; 9 bases fit TRBD1. Germline V gives CDR1 SGHDT, CDR2 YYEEEE. This CDR3 contains 15 residues. Trimming cost V 4 bases and J 5 bases; bases outside gene matches: 10. Drawing the rest from reference TRBV5-6 and TRBJ2-7, the complete variable domain is DAGVTQSPTHLIKTRGQQVTLRCSPKSGHDTVSWYQQALGQGPQFIFQYYEEEERQRGNFPDRFSGHQFPNYSSELNVNALLLGDSALYLCASSDNGQGTHEQYFGPGTRLTVT.

This clone appeared once. The gene calls are TRBV9 and TRBJ2-3, with D perhaps matching TRBD1 (6 bases). The CDR3 runs to 15 residues. CDR1 is SGDLS, CDR2 YYNGEE, per germline. V lost 3 bases to trimming and J lost 2 bases, with 13 bases between them. The DNA for the CDR3 is TGTGCCAGCAGCGGGATAGGGACACCCACAGATACGCAGTATTTT. This codes for CASSGIGTPTDTQYF.

The chain is built from TRBV7-2 and TRBJ2-1, with 8 bases aligning to TRBD2. V shed 4 bases, J shed 4 bases, and the junction held 3 bases outside the gene matches. Germline-derived CDR1 and CDR2 are SGHTA and FQGNSA. The CDR3 runs 14 residues. Here the CDR3 DNA reads TGTGCCAGCAGCTCCGGGACTAGATACAATGAGCAGTTCTTC. It yields the protein CASSSGTRYNEQFF.